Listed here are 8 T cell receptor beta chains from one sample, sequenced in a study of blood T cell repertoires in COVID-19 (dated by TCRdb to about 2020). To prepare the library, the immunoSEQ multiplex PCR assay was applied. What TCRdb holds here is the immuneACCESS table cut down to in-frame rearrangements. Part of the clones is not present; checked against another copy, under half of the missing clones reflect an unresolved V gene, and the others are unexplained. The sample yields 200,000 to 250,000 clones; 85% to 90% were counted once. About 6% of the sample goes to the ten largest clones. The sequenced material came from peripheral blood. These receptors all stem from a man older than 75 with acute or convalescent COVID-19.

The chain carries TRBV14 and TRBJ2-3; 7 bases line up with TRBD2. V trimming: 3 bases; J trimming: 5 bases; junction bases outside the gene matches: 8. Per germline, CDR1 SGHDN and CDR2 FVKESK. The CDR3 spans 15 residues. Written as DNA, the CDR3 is TGTGCCAGCAGCCATTTATTCGCGGGAGTAGATACGCAGTATTTT. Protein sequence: CASSHLFAGVDTQYF. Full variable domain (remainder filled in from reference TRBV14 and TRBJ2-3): EAGVTQFPSHSVIEKGQTVTLRCDPISGHDNLYWYRRVMGKEIKFLLHFVKESKQDESGMPNNRFLAERTGGTYSTLKVQPAELEDSGVYFCASSHLFAGVDTQYFGPGTRLTVL.

CDR3 DNA: TGTGCCAGCTCACCACCGGGACTAGCGGGAGTCAACGGGGAGCTGTTTTTT. Translated: CASSPPGLAGVNGELFF. This chain connects TRBV18 to TRBJ2-2, with TRBD2 matching over 14 bases. Germline V gene sequence: CDR1 KGHSH, CDR2 LQKENI. The CDR3 loop spans 17 amino acids. V shed 0 bases and J 7 bases; nucleotides not matched to a gene: 4.

The CDR3 protein is CASSLGAVDEQFF. The DNA of the CDR3 is TGTGCCAGCAGCTTGGGGGCGGTGGATGAGCAGTTCTTC. The rearrangement links TRBV2 to TRBJ2-1; tentatively, D is TRBD1 (6 bases). Germline V lookup: CDR1 SNHLY, CDR2 FYNNEI. Trimming took 6 bases from V and 8 from J, leaving 14 bases between them. The CDR3 covers 13 residues.

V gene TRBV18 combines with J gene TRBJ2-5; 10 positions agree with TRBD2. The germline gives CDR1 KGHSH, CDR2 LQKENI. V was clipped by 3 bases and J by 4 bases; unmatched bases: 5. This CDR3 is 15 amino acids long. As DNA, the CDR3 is TGTGCCAGCTCACCGACTAGCGGGTGGGGAGAGACCCAGTACTTC. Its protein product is CASSPTSGWGETQYF. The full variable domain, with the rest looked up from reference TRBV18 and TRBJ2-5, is NAGVMQNPRHLVRRRGQEARLRCSPMKGHSHVYWYRQLPEEGLKFMVYLQKENIIDESGMPKERFSAEFPKEGPSILRIQQVVRGDSAAYFCASSPTSGWGETQYFGPGTRLLVL.

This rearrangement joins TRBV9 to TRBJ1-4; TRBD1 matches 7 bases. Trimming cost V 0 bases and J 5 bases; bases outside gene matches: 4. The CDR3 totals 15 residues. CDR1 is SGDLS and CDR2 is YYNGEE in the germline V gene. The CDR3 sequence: CASSVGGQVNEKLFF. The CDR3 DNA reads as TGTGCCAGCAGCGTAGGTGGACAGGTGAATGAAAAACTGTTTTTT. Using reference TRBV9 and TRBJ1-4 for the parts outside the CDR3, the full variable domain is DSGVTQTPKHLITATGQRVTLRCSPRSGDLSVYWYQQSLDQGLQFLIQYYNGEERAKGNILERFSAQQFPDLHSELNLSSLELGDSALYFCASSVGGQVNEKLFFGSGTQLSVL.

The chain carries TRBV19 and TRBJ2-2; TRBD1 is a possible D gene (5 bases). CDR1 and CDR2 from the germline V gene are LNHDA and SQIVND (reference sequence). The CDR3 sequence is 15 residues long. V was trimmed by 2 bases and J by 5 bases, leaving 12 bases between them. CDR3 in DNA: TGTGCCAGTAGTATAAGCTGGGGCGCGACCGGGGAGCTGTTTTTT. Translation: CASSISWGATGELFF.

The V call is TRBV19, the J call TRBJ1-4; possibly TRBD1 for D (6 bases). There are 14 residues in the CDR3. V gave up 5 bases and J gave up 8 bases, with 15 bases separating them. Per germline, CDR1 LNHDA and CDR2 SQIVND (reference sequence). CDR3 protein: CASSLQTGGEKLFF. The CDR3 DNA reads TGTGCCAGTAGTTTACAGACAGGAGGCGAAAAACTGTTTTTT. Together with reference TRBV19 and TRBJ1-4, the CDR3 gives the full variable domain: DGGITQSPKYLFRKEGQNVTLSCEQNLNHDAMYWYRQDPGQGLRLIYYSQIVNDFQKGDIAEGYSVSREKKESFPLTVTSAQKNPTAFYLCASSLQTGGEKLFFGSGTQLSVL.

CDR3: CSADRGQETQYF. In DNA, the CDR3 is TGCAGCGCGGACAGGGGGCAAGAGACCCAGTACTTC. The chain joins TRBV29-1 to TRBJ2-5; 10 bases match TRBD1. Per the germline V gene, CDR1 is SQVTM and CDR2 is ANQGSEA. J was trimmed by 2 bases and V by 7 bases; bases with no gene match: 1. CDR3 length equals 12 residues.